What follows describes a single T cell receptor (beta chain). The antigen is undetermined. The ends were cut back, 5 bases at V and 4 bases at J, with 8 bases in the middle. CDR1 and CDR2 from the germline V gene are SGHVS and FQNEAQ. The CDR3 is 12 amino acids. The survey-level immunoSEQ assay was used. The table came from immunoSEQ multiplex PCR; TCRdb's copy has only in-frame clones and leaves some out. The table records some 30,000 clones, just under 80% of them present only once. The data belong to a study of STAT5B mutations in CD4+ large granular lymphocyte leukemia. Study conclusions and caveats: No patients shared main leukemic clonotypes, though about 26% appeared at low frequency elsewhere. 8/27 top patient clones versus 2/35 control clones were TRBV06-family.

Sample: CD4+ T cells from blood buffy coats. The chain carries TRBV7-8 and TRBJ1-1; maybe TRBD1 (5 bases). The receptor comes from a human donor in good health. CDR3 protein: CASSTGGTEAFF. For the CDR3, the DNA is TGTGCCAGCAGCACAGGCGGCACTGAAGCTTTCTTT.